Each of the 5 T cell receptor beta chains below was sequenced from the same sample in a study of beta chain features in type 1 diabetes. Regarding the study as a whole: Across all four CD4+ subsets, people with type 1 diabetes showed modestly shorter TCRB CDR3s.

Reverse transcription of all isolated RNA meant that expressed TCRB transcripts were sequenced. Method: immunoSEQ multiplex PCR; TCRdb's copy keeps in-frame clones and lacks some. The table lists roughly 250,000 clones, roughly 22% of them singletons. No cognate antigen is known for these TCRs. Specimen: naive CD4+ T cells from blood. The origin of the receptors is a middle-aged woman with type 1 diabetes.

The chain carries TRBV30 and TRBJ2-5, with a weak D call TRBD1 (5 bases). Germline CDR1 reads GTSNPN; CDR2 reads SVGIG (reference sequence). The ends were cut back, 4 bases at V and 5 bases at J, with 11 bases in the middle. The CDR3 loop spans 12 amino acids. The CDR3 is CAWTVGPETQYF. In DNA, the CDR3 is TGTGCCTGGACGGTGGGGCCCGAGACCCAGTACTTC.

Notes on this clone: The junction differs from germline at one of its ends, possibly a read error. The chain recombines TRBV7-9 with TRBJ1-2, with 8 nucleotides matching TRBD1. CDR1 SEHNR and CDR2 FQNEAQ come from the germline V gene (reference sequence). The CDR3 length is 12 residues. CDR3 in amino acids: CASSFGQGRGAF. For the CDR3, the DNA is TGTGCCAGCAGCTTCGGACAGGGAAGAGGAGCCTTC.

J is TRBJ2-1 and V is TRBV11-2; 10 positions agree with TRBD2. The CDR3 is 16 amino acids. CDR1 and CDR2 (germline): SGHAT, FQNNGV. The J segment lost 5 bases and the V segment lost 5 bases, leaving 9 bases of the junction unmatched. The chain's CDR3 is CASSPRLAGVNNEQFF. CDR3 DNA sequence: TGTGCCAGCAGCCCCCGTCTAGCGGGAGTTAACAATGAGCAGTTCTTC.

This clone was seen a few times. This sequence joins TRBV9 and TRBJ2-1; 10 bases align to TRBD1. Losses at the gene ends were 3 bases for V and 4 bases for J; bases not matched to a gene: 4. CDR3 length: 15 amino acids. Germline V gene lookup returns CDR1 SGDLS and CDR2 YYNGEE. CDR3 nucleotides: TGTGCCAGCAGCGGGACAGGGGGGCTTTACAATGAGCAGTTCTTC. This codes for CASSGTGGLYNEQFF.

This clone was observed a few times. The chain couples TRBV5-1 to TRBJ2-7; possibly TRBD1 for D (7 bases). CDR1 and CDR2 (germline): SGHRS, YFSETQ. V shed 3 bases and J shed 6 bases, with 13 bases lying between them. The CDR3 length is 13 residues. CDR3 in DNA: TGCGCCAGCAGCTCGGAGGGGGCAGGCGAGCAGTACTTC. As protein: CASSSEGAGEQYF. Full variable domain (outside the CDR3, taken from reference TRBV5-1 and TRBJ2-7): KAGVTQTPRYLIKTRGQQVTLSCSPISGHRSVSWYQQTPGQGLQFLFEYFSETQRNKGNFPGRFSGRQFSNSRSEMNVSTLELGDSALYLCASSSEGAGEQYFGPGTRLTVT.